The clone carrying this T cell receptor (beta chain) was observed a handful of times. The target antigen is unknown. The CDR3 runs 13 residues. V gave up 1 base and J gave up 5 bases, with 6 bases separating them. Germline V CDR1 and CDR2: WNHNN, SYGVQD (reference sequence). The data were taken from a study of early T cells in non-severe SARS-CoV-2 infection. Study in general: Chains from this unsorted whole-blood bulk RNA could not be paired. Findings and caveats of the study: Private and CD4 specificities were missed by VDJdb matching, skewed to anti-spike CD8.

The protocol attached unique molecular identifiers to individual cDNA molecules. TCRdb independently ran MiXCR on the 5' RACE reads; one entry per CDR3 protein. The sample consists of 55,000 to 75,000 distinct CDR3 sequences, 7.7% of them appearing once. This receptor was obtained from an adult who was a healthcare worker with PCR-confirmed SARS-CoV-2 infection or an uninfected control (not recorded which). The chain combines TRBV10-1 with TRBJ1-5; D uncertain. Sequences were obtained from whole blood. The CDR3 nucleotides read TGCGCCAGCAGTGAGTTTGTTGATCAGCCCCAGCATTTT. This codes for CASSEFVDQPQHF.